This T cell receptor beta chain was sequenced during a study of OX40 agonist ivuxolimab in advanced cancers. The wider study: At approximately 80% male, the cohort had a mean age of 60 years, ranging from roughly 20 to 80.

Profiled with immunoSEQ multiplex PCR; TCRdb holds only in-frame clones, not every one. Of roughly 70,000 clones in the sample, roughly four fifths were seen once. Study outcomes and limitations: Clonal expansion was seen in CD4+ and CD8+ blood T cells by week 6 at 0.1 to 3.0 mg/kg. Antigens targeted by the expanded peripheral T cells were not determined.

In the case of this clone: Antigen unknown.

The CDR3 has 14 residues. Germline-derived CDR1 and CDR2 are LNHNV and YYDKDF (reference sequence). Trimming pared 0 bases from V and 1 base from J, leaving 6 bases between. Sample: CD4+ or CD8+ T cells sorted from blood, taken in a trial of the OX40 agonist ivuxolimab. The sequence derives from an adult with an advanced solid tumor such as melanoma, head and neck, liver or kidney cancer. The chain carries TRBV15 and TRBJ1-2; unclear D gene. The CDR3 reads CATSREGFNYGYTF. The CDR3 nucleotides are TGTGCCACCAGCAGAGAAGGATTTAACTATGGCTACACCTTC.